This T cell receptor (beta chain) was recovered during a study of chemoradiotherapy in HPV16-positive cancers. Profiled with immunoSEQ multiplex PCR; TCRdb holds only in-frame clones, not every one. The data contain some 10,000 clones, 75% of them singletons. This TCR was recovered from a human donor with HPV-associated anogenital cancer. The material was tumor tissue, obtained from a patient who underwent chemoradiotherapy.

This CDR3 reads CASERSSYNEQFF. The CDR3 DNA reads as TGTGCCAGCGAGAGAAGCTCCTACAATGAGCAGTTCTTC. The chain recombines TRBV11-2 with TRBJ2-1; D unclear. The length of the CDR3 is 13 residues. Trimming removed 8 bases from V and 0 bases from J, with 8 bases in between. The V gene's germline CDR1 is SGHAT and CDR2 FQNNGV.